This T cell receptor beta chain was identified during a study of shared clonotypes between healthy human individuals. Regarding the study as a whole: Compared with clonotypes that all four donors shared, non-shared clonotypes had lower generation probabilities. Larger richness was generally estimated for naive than memory subsets. Donor clonotype sharing was expected to depend on sequencing depth.

J was trimmed by 8 bases and V by 10 bases; bases with no gene match: 14. CDR3 size: 14 residues. The germline V gene has CDR1 MNHNY and CDR2 SVGAGI (reference sequence). Original methodology: Sequence data from immunoSEQ were junction-only and lacked quality scores; consequently, filtering differed. Using immunoSEQ multiplex PCR, the repertoire was profiled, and TCRdb retains in-frame clones only, with some absent. V and J calls and clone size are copied from that table; D and trimming were computed from the DNA. The sample shows about 1.5 million clones, 98% of them seen only once. With regard to this clone: What it binds is unknown.

The clonotype comes from a young man in good health. V gene TRBV6-6 combines with J gene TRBJ2-7, with 10 bases fitting TRBD2. The sample comprised naive CD4+ T cells sorted from blood. Subset of the sample: CD45RA+ positively selected. The CDR3, as DNA: TGTGCCACTCAGGCCGAGCGGGAGGGCCCGAAGCAGTACTTC. Its translation is CATQAEREGPKQYF.